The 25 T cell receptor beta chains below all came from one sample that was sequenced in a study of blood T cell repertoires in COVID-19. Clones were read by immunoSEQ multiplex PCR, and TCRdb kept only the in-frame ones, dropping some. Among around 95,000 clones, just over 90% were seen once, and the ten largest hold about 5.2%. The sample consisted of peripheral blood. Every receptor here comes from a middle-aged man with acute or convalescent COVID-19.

CDR3: CASSLGGDTQYF. CDR3 DNA sequence: TGTGCCAGCAGCTTAGGGGGGGACACGCAGTATTTT. The J gene is TRBJ2-3, the V gene TRBV11-2, with a possible D match to TRBD2 (6 bases). Germline V gives CDR1 SGHAT, CDR2 FQNNGV. There are 12 residues in the CDR3. V lost 1 base to trimming and J lost 9 bases, with 8 bases between them.

The CDR3 DNA sequence: TGTGCCAGTAGTCCGTCTACAGGGGGCATTGGAAACACCATATATTTT. As protein: CASSPSTGGIGNTIYF. J is TRBJ1-3 and V is TRBV19; 9 positions agree with TRBD1. This CDR3 has 16 amino acids. Germline V CDR1 and CDR2: LNHDA, SQIVND (reference sequence). The V and J ends lost 5 bases and 3 bases, in that order; junction bases with no gene match: 8.

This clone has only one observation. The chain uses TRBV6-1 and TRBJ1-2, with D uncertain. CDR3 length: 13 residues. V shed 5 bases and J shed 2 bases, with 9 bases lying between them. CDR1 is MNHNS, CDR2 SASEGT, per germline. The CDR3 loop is CASSSSGNYGYTF. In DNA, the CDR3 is TGTGCCAGCAGTTCATCGGGGAACTATGGCTACACCTTC.

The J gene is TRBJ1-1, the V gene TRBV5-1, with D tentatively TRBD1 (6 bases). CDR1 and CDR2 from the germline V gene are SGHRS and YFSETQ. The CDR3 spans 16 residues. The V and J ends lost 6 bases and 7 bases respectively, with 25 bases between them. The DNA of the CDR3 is TGCGCCAGCAAGAACTCAGGGGCAGGTCCGGGTCTTGAAGCTTTCTTT. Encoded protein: CASKNSGAGPGLEAFF.

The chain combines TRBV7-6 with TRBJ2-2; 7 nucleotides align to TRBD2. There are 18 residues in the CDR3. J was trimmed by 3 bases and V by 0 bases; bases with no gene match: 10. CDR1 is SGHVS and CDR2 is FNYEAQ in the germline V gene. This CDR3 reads CASSLALWEGLDTGELFF. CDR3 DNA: TGTGCCAGCAGCTTAGCTTTGTGGGAGGGCCTGGACACCGGGGAGCTGTTTTTT. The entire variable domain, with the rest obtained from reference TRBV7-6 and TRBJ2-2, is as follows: GAGVSQSPRYKVTKRGQDVALRCDPISGHVSLYWYRQALGQGPEFLTYFNYEAQQDKSGLPNDRFSAERPEGSISTLTIQRTEQRDSAMYRCASSLALWEGLDTGELFFGEGSRLTVL.

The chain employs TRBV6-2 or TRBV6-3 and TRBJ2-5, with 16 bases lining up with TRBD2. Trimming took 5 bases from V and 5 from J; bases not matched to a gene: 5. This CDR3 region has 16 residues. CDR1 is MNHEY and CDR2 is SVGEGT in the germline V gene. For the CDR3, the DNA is TGTGCCAGCAGTAGGGGACTAGCGGGAGGGCATGAGACCCAGTACTTC. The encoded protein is CASSRGLAGGHETQYF.

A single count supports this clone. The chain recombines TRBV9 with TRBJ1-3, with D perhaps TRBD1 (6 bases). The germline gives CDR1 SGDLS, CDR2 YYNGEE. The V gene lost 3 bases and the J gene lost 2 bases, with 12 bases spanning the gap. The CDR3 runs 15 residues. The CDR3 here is CASSATGSPGNTIYF. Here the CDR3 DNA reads TGTGCCAGCAGCGCAACAGGGTCCCCTGGAAACACCATATATTTT.

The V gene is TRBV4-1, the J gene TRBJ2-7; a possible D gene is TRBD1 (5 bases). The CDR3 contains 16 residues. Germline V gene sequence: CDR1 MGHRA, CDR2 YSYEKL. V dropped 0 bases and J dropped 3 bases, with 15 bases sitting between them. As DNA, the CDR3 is TGCGCCAGCAGCCAAGACAGTAGGGGCCGAATCTACGAGCAGTACTTC. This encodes CASSQDSRGRIYEQYF.

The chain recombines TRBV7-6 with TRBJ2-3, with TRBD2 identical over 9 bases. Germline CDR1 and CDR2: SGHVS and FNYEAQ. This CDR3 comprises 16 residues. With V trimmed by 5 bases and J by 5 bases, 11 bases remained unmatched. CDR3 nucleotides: TGTGCCAGCAGCATTAGCGGGAGAATGGTTCGAGATACGCAGTATTTT. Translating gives CASSISGRMVRDTQYF.

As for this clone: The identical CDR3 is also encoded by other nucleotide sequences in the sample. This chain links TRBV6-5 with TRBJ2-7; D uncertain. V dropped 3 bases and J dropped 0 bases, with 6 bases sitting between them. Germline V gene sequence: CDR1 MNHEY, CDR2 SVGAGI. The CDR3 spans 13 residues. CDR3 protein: CASSYGLSYEQYF. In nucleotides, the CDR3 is TGTGCCAGCAGTTATGGGCTCTCCTACGAGCAGTACTTC.

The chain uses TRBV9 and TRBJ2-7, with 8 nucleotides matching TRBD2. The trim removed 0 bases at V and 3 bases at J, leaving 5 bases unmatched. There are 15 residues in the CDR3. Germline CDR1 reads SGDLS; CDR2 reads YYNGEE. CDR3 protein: CASSVEGREDYEQYF. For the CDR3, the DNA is TGTGCCAGCAGCGTAGAGGGGCGGGAGGACTACGAGCAGTACTTC.

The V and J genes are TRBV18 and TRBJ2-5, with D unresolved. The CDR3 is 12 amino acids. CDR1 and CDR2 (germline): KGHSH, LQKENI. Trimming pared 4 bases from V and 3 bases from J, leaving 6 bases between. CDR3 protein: CASSLQEETQYF. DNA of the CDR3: TGTGCCAGCTCACTTCAGGAAGAGACCCAGTACTTC. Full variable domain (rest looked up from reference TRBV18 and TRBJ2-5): NAGVMQNPRHLVRRRGQEARLRCSPMKGHSHVYWYRQLPEEGLKFMVYLQKENIIDESGMPKERFSAEFPKEGPSILRIQQVVRGDSAAYFCASSLQEETQYFGPGTRLLVL.

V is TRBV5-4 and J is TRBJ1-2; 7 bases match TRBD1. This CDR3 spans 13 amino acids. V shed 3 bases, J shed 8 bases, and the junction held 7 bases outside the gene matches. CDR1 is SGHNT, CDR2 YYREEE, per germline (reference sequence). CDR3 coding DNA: TGTGCCAGCAGCTCGACCACAGGGGAAGGCTACACCTTC. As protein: CASSSTTGEGYTF.

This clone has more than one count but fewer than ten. Here the CDR3 reads CASSGGHFNVGGSYEQYF. CDR3 sequence (DNA): TGTGCCAGCAGTGGGGGACATTTTAACGTCGGAGGCTCGTACGAGCAGTACTTC. V gene TRBV6-1 combines with J gene TRBJ2-7; tentative D call: TRBD1 (6 bases). Germline values: CDR1 MNHNS, CDR2 SASEGT. CDR3 length: 18 amino acids. The germline V and J ends were trimmed by 4 bases and 4 bases, with 26 bases remaining between them.

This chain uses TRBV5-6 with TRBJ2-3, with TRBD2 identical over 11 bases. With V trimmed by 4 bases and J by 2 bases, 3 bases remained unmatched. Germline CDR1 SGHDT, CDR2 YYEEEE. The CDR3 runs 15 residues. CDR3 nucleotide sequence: TGTGCCAGCAGCACGGGACTAGCGGCCACAGATACGCAGTATTTT. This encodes CASSTGLAATDTQYF.

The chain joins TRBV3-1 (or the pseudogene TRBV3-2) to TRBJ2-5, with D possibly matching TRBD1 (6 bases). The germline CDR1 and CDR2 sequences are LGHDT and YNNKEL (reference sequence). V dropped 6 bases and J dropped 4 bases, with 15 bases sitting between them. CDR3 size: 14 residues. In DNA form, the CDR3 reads TGTGCCAGCAGGTCGAGGGGGTTAGGAGAGACCCAGTACTTC. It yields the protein CASRSRGLGETQYF.

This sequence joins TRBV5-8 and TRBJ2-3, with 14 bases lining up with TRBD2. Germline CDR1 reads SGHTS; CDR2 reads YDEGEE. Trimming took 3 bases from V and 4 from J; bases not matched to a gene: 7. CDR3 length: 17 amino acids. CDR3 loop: CASSSGTSGRGADTQYF. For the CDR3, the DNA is TGTGCCAGCAGCTCCGGGACTAGCGGGAGAGGGGCAGATACGCAGTATTTT. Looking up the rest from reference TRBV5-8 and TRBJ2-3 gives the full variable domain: EAGVTQSPTHLIKTRGQQATLRCSPISGHTSVYWYQQALGLGLQFLLWYDEGEERNRGNFPPRFSGRQFPNYSSELNVNALELEDSALYLCASSSGTSGRGADTQYFGPGTRLTVL.

CDR3 region: CATSNRDTDTQYF. For the CDR3, the DNA is TGTGCCACCAGCAACCGGGACACAGATACGCAGTATTTT. V is TRBV15 and J is TRBJ2-3, with D perhaps TRBD2 (5 bases). The length of the CDR3 is 13 residues. Trimming shortened V by 4 bases and J by 2 bases, and 7 bases separated the two germline ends. Per the germline V gene, CDR1 is LNHNV and CDR2 is YYDKDF (reference sequence).

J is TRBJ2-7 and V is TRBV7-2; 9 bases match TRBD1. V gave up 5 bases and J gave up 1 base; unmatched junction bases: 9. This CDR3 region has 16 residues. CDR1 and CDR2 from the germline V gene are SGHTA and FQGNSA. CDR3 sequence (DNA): TGTGCCAGCAGCCGGAGGGGGGGACAGGGATCCTACGAGCAGTACTTC. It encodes CASSRRGGQGSYEQYF.

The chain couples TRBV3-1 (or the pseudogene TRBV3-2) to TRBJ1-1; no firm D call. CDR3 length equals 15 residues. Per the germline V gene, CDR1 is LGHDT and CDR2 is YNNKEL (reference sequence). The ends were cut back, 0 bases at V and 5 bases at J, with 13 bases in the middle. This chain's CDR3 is CASSQDPWAQTEAFF. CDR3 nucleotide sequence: TGTGCCAGCAGCCAAGATCCGTGGGCGCAGACTGAAGCTTTCTTT.

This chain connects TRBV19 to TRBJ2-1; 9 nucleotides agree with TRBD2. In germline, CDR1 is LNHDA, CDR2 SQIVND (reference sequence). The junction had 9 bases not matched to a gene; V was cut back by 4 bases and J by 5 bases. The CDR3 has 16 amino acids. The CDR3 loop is CASSTSGRPPHNEQFF. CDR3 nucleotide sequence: TGTGCCAGTAGTACAAGCGGGAGGCCCCCACACAATGAGCAGTTCTTC.

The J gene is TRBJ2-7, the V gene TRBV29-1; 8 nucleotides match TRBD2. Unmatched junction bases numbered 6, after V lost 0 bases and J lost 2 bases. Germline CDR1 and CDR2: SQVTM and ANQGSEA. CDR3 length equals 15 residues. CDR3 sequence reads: CSVEDQTSAAYEQYF. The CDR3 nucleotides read TGCAGCGTTGAAGATCAGACTAGCGCGGCCTACGAGCAGTACTTC.

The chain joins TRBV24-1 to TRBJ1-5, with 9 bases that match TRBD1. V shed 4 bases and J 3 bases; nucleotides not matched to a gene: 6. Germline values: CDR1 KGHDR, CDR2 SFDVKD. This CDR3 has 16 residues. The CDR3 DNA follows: TGTGCCACCAGTGACACCGGGACAGGGAACAATCAGCCCCAGCATTTT. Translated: CATSDTGTGNNQPQHF.

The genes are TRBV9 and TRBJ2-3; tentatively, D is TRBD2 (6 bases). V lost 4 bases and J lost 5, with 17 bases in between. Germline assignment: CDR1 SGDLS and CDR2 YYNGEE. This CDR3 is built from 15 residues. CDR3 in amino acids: CASSPRTTAGDTQYF. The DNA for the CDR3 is TGTGCCAGCAGCCCTCGGACTACCGCGGGAGATACGCAGTATTTT.

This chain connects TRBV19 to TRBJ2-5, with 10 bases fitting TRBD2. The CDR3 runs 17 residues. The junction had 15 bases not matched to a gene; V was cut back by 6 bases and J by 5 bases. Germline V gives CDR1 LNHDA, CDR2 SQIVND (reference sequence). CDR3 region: CASSHGRAGGPGETQYF. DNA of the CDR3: TGTGCCAGTAGCCATGGTAGAGCGGGAGGGCCTGGTGAGACCCAGTACTTC.